These 21 T cell receptor beta chains originate from one sample sequenced in a study of regulatory T cells in long-lasting Graves disease. Construction of the TCR beta libraries employed iRepertoire HTBI primers in conjunction with Arm-PCR of CDR3 regions. TCRdb ran MiXCR on the multiplex PCR reads and lists one entry per CDR3 protein. The sample includes 450,000 to 700,000 distinct CDR3 sequences, roughly 12% of them seen just once. Time point specified: newly diagnosed GD, antithyroid drugs for less than 3 months. RNA isolated from PBMCs was used to make the TCR library. These sequences were also reported in another study, on T cells in Graves' hyperthyroidism and ophthalmopathy.

Sequenced material: peripheral blood mononuclear cells (PBMCs), taken at new diagnosis, from a patient treated with antithyroid drugs. The receptors originated from a young man with Graves disease.

V usage is TRBV24-1 and J usage is TRBJ2-7; a weak D match, TRBD2 (7 bases). CDR1 is KGHDR and CDR2 is SFDVKD in the germline V gene. The CDR3 consists of 13 residues. The V end lost 3 bases, the J end lost 6 bases, and 11 bases lay between the germline ends. The CDR3 is CATSDGEGVEQYF. The CDR3 region has the DNA TGTGCCACCAGTGATGGGGAGGGGGTCGAGCAGTACTTC.

This clonotype showed up just a few times. The genes are TRBV6-1 and TRBJ2-1; maybe TRBD2 (5 bases). The length of the CDR3 is 13 residues. The germline V gene encodes CDR1 MNHNS and CDR2 SASEGT. V gave up 7 bases and J gave up 7 bases, with 14 bases separating them. This CDR3 reads CASTESTGNEQFF. CDR3 nucleotides: TGTGCCAGCACCGAGTCTACGGGGAATGAGCAGTTCTTC.

The chain combines TRBV5-4 with TRBJ2-2; 7 bases map to TRBD2. This CDR3 contains 14 residues. Germline CDR1 reads SGHNT; CDR2 reads YYREEE (reference sequence). Trimming removed 3 bases from V and 4 bases from J; junction bases left unmatched: 3. The CDR3 coding sequence is TGTGCCAGCAGCTGGGGGGGTGTCACCGGGGAGCTGTTTTTT. It yields the protein CASSWGGVTGELFF.

This rearrangement joins TRBV4-1 to TRBJ2-3; a weak D match, TRBD1 (5 bases). The V gene lost 3 bases and the J gene lost 4 bases, with 14 bases spanning the gap. The V gene's germline CDR1 is MGHRA and CDR2 YSYEKL. The CDR3 loop spans 15 amino acids. The CDR3 DNA sequence: TGCGCCAGCAGCCATACCAAAGGGGTTTCAGATACGCAGTATTTT. It specifies CASSHTKGVSDTQYF.

This clonotype was observed many times. V and J are TRBV2 and TRBJ2-5, with 14 positions matching TRBD2. V was clipped by 8 bases and J by 1 base; unmatched bases: 6. Germline assignment: CDR1 SNHLY and CDR2 FYNNEI. CDR3 length: 16 residues. CDR3 loop: CASQGLAGESQETQYF. The CDR3 bases are TGTGCCAGCCAGGGACTAGCGGGAGAAAGCCAAGAGACCCAGTACTTC.

To note about this clonotype: One junction end does not reproduce the germline sequence, and a read error may be involved. The chain carries TRBV6-2 or TRBV6-3 and TRBJ2-2; the D is unclear. Germline loops: CDR1 MNHEY, CDR2 SVGEGT. This CDR3 is 12 amino acids long. The CDR3 region has the DNA TGTGCCAGCAGTTTCGACACCAGGGAGCTGTTTTTT. This gives the protein CASSFDTRELFF.

This clonotype was detected ten times or more. The chain recombines TRBV11-2 with TRBJ1-1; 8 bases map to TRBD1. Germline trimming cut 5 bases from V and 0 bases from J; bases unmatched to any gene: 5. Germline lookup yields CDR1 SGHAT and CDR2 FQNNGV. This CDR3 contains 15 residues. The CDR3 reads CASSTRTGLNTEAFF. The CDR3 DNA is TGTGCCAGCAGCACCAGGACAGGGCTGAACACTGAAGCTTTCTTT.

There are a few counts of this clonotype. The rearrangement joins TRBV10-3 to TRBJ1-1, with 7 bases lining up with TRBD1. This CDR3 region has 13 residues. Germline lookup yields CDR1 ENHRY and CDR2 SYGVKD. V lost 9 bases to trimming and J lost 3 bases; unmatched junction nucleotides: 7. The CDR3 region is CAITGQKDTEAFF. The DNA for the CDR3 is TGTGCCATAACGGGACAGAAGGACACTGAAGCTTTCTTT.

The chain employs TRBV18 and TRBJ1-5, with D maybe TRBD1 (5 bases). The germline CDR1 and CDR2 sequences are KGHSH and LQKENI. There are 16 residues in the CDR3. V was cut by 3 bases and J by 4 bases, with 16 bases left in between. CDR3 nucleotide sequence: TGTGCCAGCTCACCCCTCCGGGGAGGGACTAATCAGCCCCAGCATTTT. Translating it yields CASSPLRGGTNQPQHF.

This clonotype was counted at least ten times. The CDR3 nucleotides are TGTGCCAGCAGTTACCGGGCCCTGGGAACTGAAGCTTTCTTT. It translates to CASSYRALGTEAFF. The gene calls are TRBV6-2 or TRBV6-3 and TRBJ1-1; D call uncertain. V was pared by 2 bases and J by 5 bases, with 12 bases between. CDR1 and CDR2 (germline): MNHEY, SVGEGT. This CDR3 spans 14 amino acids.

In its sample, this clonotype was seen many times. The chain has TRBV3-1 and TRBJ2-7; no clear D gene. Germline lookup yields CDR1 LGHDT and CDR2 YNNKEL (reference sequence). This CDR3 is 14 amino acids long. V was cut by 6 bases and J by 0 bases, with 12 bases left in between. The CDR3 DNA sequence: TGTGCCAGCAGTCCGACGTTCAGCTCCTACGAGCAGTACTTC. It encodes CASSPTFSSYEQYF.

J is TRBJ1-2 and V is TRBV6-1, with D uncertain. V shed 3 bases and J shed 3 bases, with 14 bases lying between them. Germline V gene lookup returns CDR1 MNHNS and CDR2 SASEGT. The CDR3 has 15 residues. The CDR3 region has the DNA TGTGCCAGCAGTGACTTACCACATGATGACTATGGCTACACCTTC. Residues: CASSDLPHDDYGYTF.

The rearrangement joins TRBV5-6 to TRBJ2-3; the match to TRBD2 covers 12 bases. There are 16 residues in the CDR3. V shed 4 bases and J 5 bases; nucleotides not matched to a gene: 8. Germline V lookup: CDR1 SGHDT, CDR2 YYEEEE. DNA for the CDR3: TGTGCCAGCAGCCCACTCCTAGCGGGAGGGTTAGATACGCAGTATTTT. Encoded protein: CASSPLLAGGLDTQYF.

Details on this clonotype: The missing conserved phenylalanine or tryptophan at the end of this CDR3 makes a read error likely. The V gene is TRBV10-3, the J gene TRBJ2-6, with TRBD2 identical over 11 bases. The CDR3 extends over 16 amino acids. Germline V gene lookup returns CDR1 ENHRY and CDR2 SYGVKD. Trimming at V came to 8 bases and at J to 4 bases, leaving 7 bases not matched to a gene. Here the CDR3 DNA reads TGTGCCATCGGAATAGCGGGAGGGCCGGGGGCCAACGTCCTGACTCTC. Its protein product is CAIGIAGGPGANVLTL.

The chain has TRBV5-1 and TRBJ1-4; 7 bases map to TRBD1. The CDR3 loop spans 17 amino acids. Per germline, CDR1 SGHRS and CDR2 YFSETQ. V shed 0 bases and J 8 bases; nucleotides not matched to a gene: 13. The DNA for the CDR3 is TGCGCCAGCAGCTTGGTGACAGGGAACCAGATGGCCGAAAAACTGTTTTTT. Translating it yields CASSLVTGNQMAEKLFF.

In this sample, this clonotype turned up many times. This chain joins TRBV7-9 and TRBJ1-1, with a tentative D call TRBD1 (5 bases). Germline V CDR1 and CDR2: SEHNR, FQNEAQ (reference sequence). V was clipped by 2 bases and J by 10 bases, with 29 bases between them. The CDR3 covers 18 residues. DNA for the CDR3: TGTGCCAGCAGCTTACCTTCCATGGGGCAGACCTCAACTCTTGGAGCTTTCTTT. Translating it yields CASSLPSMGQTSTLGAFF.

This clonotype was counted many times. This rearrangement joins TRBV12-3 or TRBV12-4 to TRBJ2-3; TRBD1 aligns across 7 bases. V gave up 6 bases and J gave up 1 base; unmatched junction bases: 4. This CDR3 has 14 amino acids. This CDR3 is CASRLTGGTDTQYF. CDR3 bases: TGTGCCAGCAGGCTAACAGGGGGCACAGATACGCAGTATTTT.

This clonotype came up many times. V is TRBV7-8 and J is TRBJ2-2; D is uncertain. The CDR3 sequence is 14 residues long. Trimming stripped 1 base from V and 2 bases from J, with 5 bases between. From germline, CDR1 is SGHVS and CDR2 FQNEAQ. CDR3 DNA sequence: TGTGCCAGCAGCTTAGTAGCAAACACCGGGGAGCTGTTTTTT. This encodes CASSLVANTGELFF.

This clonotype was recorded at least ten times. The rearrangement uses TRBV11-2 and TRBJ2-5; D uncertain. The germline CDR1 and CDR2 sequences are SGHAT and FQNNGV. This CDR3 region has 15 residues. V lost 1 base, J lost 5 bases, and 14 bases lay in between. This CDR3 reads CASSLVRPPKETQYF. In nucleotides, the CDR3 is TGTGCCAGCAGCTTAGTTCGCCCACCCAAGGAGACCCAGTACTTC.

This clonotype was seen ten or more times. This chain links TRBV9 with TRBJ2-7; D perhaps matches TRBD2 (5 bases). CDR3 length: 15 residues. Looked up from germline, CDR1 is SGDLS and CDR2 is YYNGEE. V dropped 0 bases and J dropped 0 bases, with 10 bases sitting between them. The CDR3 loop is CASSVESGPSYEQYF. In DNA, the CDR3 is TGTGCCAGCAGCGTAGAGAGCGGCCCCTCCTACGAGCAGTACTTC.

Many counts were recorded for this clonotype. The chain is built from TRBV7-9 and TRBJ2-1; D may be TRBD1 (5 bases). This CDR3 region has 16 residues. Looked up from germline, CDR1 is SEHNR and CDR2 is FQNEAQ (reference sequence). V dropped 1 base and J dropped 2 bases, with 12 bases sitting between them. The CDR3 bases are TGTGCCAGCAGCTTAGGTCCAGGGCCCCCCTACAATGAGCAGTTCTTC. Translation: CASSLGPGPPYNEQFF.